A selection of T cell receptor beta chains follows, all from one sample in a study of CD8 T cells in Susac syndrome. TCRdb re-analysed the immunoSEQ multiplex PCR reads in MiXCR, keeping a single row per CDR3 protein. The sample holds roughly 200,000 distinct CDR3 sequences, 85% to 95% seen once. The source material was CD4+ T cells from PBMCs. Receptors were obtained from a human donor with Susac syndrome. Each CDR3 is given with its conserved first and last residue. The order of the fields is CDR3 length, clone size, D gene, J gene, V gene, CDR3 protein, CDR3 DNA. A D gene is named only where the DNA matches it firmly. Clone size is not always given. Where it is, it says once, few, many or a class for expanded clones.

len: 14
abundance: -
d_gene: -
j_gene: TRBJ1-2
v_gene: TRBV7-9
CDR3aa: CASSLGGQRGGYTF
CDR3nt: TGTGCCAGCAGCTTAGGCGGACAGAGGGGGGGCTACACCTTC

len: 16
abundance: -
d_gene: -
j_gene: TRBJ2-7
v_gene: TRBV7-9
CDR3aa: CASSLVITGPGDEQYF
CDR3nt: TGTGCCAGCAGCTTAGTGATTACGGGGCCGGGCGACGAGCAGTACTTC

len: 11
abundance: -
d_gene: -
j_gene: TRBJ2-3
v_gene: TRBV30
CDR3aa: CAWIGVDTQYF
CDR3nt: TGTGCCTGGATAGGGGTAGATACGCAGTATTTT

len: 18
abundance: -
d_gene: -
j_gene: TRBJ1-1
v_gene: TRBV18
CDR3aa: CASSPPMGLLKGWTEAFF
CDR3nt: TGTGCCAGCTCACCACCGATGGGGCTCCTGAAGGGTTGGACTGAAGCTTTCTTT

len: 15
abundance: -
d_gene: -
j_gene: TRBJ1-3
v_gene: TRBV11-2
CDR3aa: CASTPRGTAGNTIYF
CDR3nt: TGTGCCAGCACCCCCAGGGGAACGGCTGGAAACACCATATATTTT

len: 18
abundance: -
d_gene: TRBD2
j_gene: TRBJ2-5
v_gene: TRBV4-1
CDR3aa: CASSRRLAGGTQAETQYF
CDR3nt: TGCGCCAGCAGCCGGAGACTAGCGGGGGGGACACAGGCAGAGACCCAGTACTTC

len: 12
abundance: few
d_gene: TRBD1
j_gene: TRBJ2-7
v_gene: TRBV29-1
CDR3aa: CSAGTGGYEQYF
CDR3nt: TGCAGCGCCGGGACAGGGGGATACGAGCAGTACTTC

len: 14
abundance: -
d_gene: -
j_gene: TRBJ2-7
v_gene: TRBV3-1
CDR3aa: CASSTRGTPYEQYF
CDR3nt: TGTGCCAGCAGCACGAGAGGGACGCCCTACGAGCAGTACTTC

len: 13
abundance: -
d_gene: -
j_gene: TRBJ1-5
v_gene: TRBV19
CDR3aa: CASSPQGGQPQHF
CDR3nt: TGTGCCAGTAGCCCACAGGGTGGACAGCCCCAGCATTTT

len: 13
abundance: -
d_gene: -
j_gene: TRBJ2-5
v_gene: TRBV18
CDR3aa: CASSPRLQETQYF
CDR3nt: TGTGCCAGCTCACCCCGACTTCAAGAGACCCAGTACTTC

len: 14
abundance: -
d_gene: -
j_gene: TRBJ1-6
v_gene: TRBV7-2
CDR3aa: CASSLMPVNSPLHF
CDR3nt: TGTGCCAGCAGCTTAATGCCAGTAAATTCACCCCTCCACTTT

len: 15
abundance: -
d_gene: -
j_gene: TRBJ2-4
v_gene: TRBV28
CDR3aa: CASSFLWENKNIQYF
CDR3nt: TGTGCCAGCAGTTTCTTGTGGGAGAACAAAAACATTCAGTACTTC

len: 13
abundance: -
d_gene: TRBD1
j_gene: TRBJ1-4
v_gene: TRBV29-1
CDR3aa: CSVEEDRNEKLFF
CDR3nt: TGCAGCGTTGAGGAGGACAGGAATGAAAAACTGTTTTTT

len: 16
abundance: -
d_gene: TRBD1
j_gene: TRBJ1-1
v_gene: TRBV5-1
CDR3aa: CASSLGQGARGTEAFF
CDR3nt: TGCGCCAGCAGCTTGGGTCAGGGGGCTCGTGGCACTGAAGCTTTCTTT

len: 12
abundance: once
d_gene: -
j_gene: TRBJ1-5
v_gene: TRBV29-1
CDR3aa: CSAGDFNQPQHF
CDR3nt: TGCAGCGCCGGGGACTTCAATCAGCCCCAGCATTTT

len: 16
abundance: -
d_gene: TRBD2
j_gene: TRBJ2-3
v_gene: TRBV5-1
CDR3aa: CASSLEASGGTDTQYF
CDR3nt: TGCGCCAGCAGCTTGGAAGCTAGCGGGGGGACAGATACGCAGTATTTT

len: 17
abundance: -
d_gene: -
j_gene: TRBJ1-1
v_gene: TRBV4-2
CDR3aa: CASSQDVRGLFNTEAFF
CDR3nt: TGTGCCAGCAGCCAAGATGTGAGGGGTTTGTTCAACACTGAAGCTTTCTTT

len: 16
abundance: -
d_gene: TRBD1
j_gene: TRBJ2-5
v_gene: TRBV15
CDR3aa: CATSSATGRIGETQYF
CDR3nt: TGTGCCACCAGCAGCGCGACAGGGCGCATCGGAGAGACCCAGTACTTC

len: 16
abundance: -
d_gene: -
j_gene: TRBJ2-6
v_gene: TRBV7-2
CDR3aa: CASSLAWVSGANVLTF
CDR3nt: TGTGCCAGCAGCTTAGCTTGGGTATCTGGGGCCAACGTCCTGACTTTC

len: 13
abundance: -
d_gene: TRBD1
j_gene: TRBJ1-2
v_gene: TRBV29-1
CDR3aa: CSVAQGGLDGYTF
CDR3nt: TGCAGCGTCGCGCAGGGGGGGCTTGACGGCTACACCTTC

len: 13
abundance: -
d_gene: TRBD1
j_gene: TRBJ2-3
v_gene: TRBV29-1
CDR3aa: CSVPGQGTDTQYF
CDR3nt: TGCAGCGTCCCGGGACAGGGGACAGATACGCAGTATTTT

len: 13
abundance: few
d_gene: -
j_gene: TRBJ1-1
v_gene: TRBV27
CDR3aa: CASSLYSHTEAFF
CDR3nt: TGTGCCAGCAGTTTATACTCCCACACTGAAGCTTTCTTT

len: 14
abundance: -
d_gene: TRBD1
j_gene: TRBJ2-5
v_gene: TRBV12-5
CDR3aa: CASGYGTGEETQYF
CDR3nt: TGTGCTAGTGGTTACGGGACAGGGGAAGAGACCCAGTACTTC

len: 11
abundance: few
d_gene: -
j_gene: TRBJ2-1
v_gene: TRBV12-3/TRBV12-4
CDR3aa: CASSLTNEQFF
CDR3nt: TGTGCCAGCAGTTTGACCAATGAGCAGTTCTTC

len: 20
abundance: -
d_gene: -
j_gene: TRBJ2-6
v_gene: TRBV21-1
CDR3aa: CASSPQNKSSASSGANVLTF
CDR3nt: TGTGCCAGCAGCCCACAGAATAAGTCTAGCGCCTCTTCTGGGGCCAACGTCCTGACTTTC

len: 16
abundance: -
d_gene: TRBD2
j_gene: TRBJ2-5
v_gene: TRBV3-1
CDR3aa: CASSQGLAGGRETQYF
CDR3nt: TGTGCCAGCAGCCAGGGCCTAGCGGGGGGGAGAGAGACCCAGTACTTC

len: 16
abundance: -
d_gene: TRBD2
j_gene: TRBJ2-1
v_gene: TRBV28
CDR3aa: CASSPFGGSGDNEQFF
CDR3nt: TGTGCCAGCAGCCCATTTGGGGGTAGCGGGGACAATGAGCAGTTCTTC